This passage covers 20 T cell receptor beta chains from one sample sequenced in a study of blood T cells in healthy people across ages. Sample-barcoded 5' priming and a J-beta primer mix drove a second PCR of roughly 6 to 12 cycles. Using its own MiXCR run on the 5' RACE reads, TCRdb lists one record per CDR3 protein. The profile shows hundreds of thousands of distinct CDR3 sequences, around 43% of them singletons. The source material was blood. The receptors stem from a man older than 75 in good health.

The chain combines TRBV12-3 or TRBV12-4 with TRBJ2-1, with a weak D call TRBD2 (5 bases). The CDR3 consists of 15 residues. V was pared by 2 bases and J by 2 bases, with 10 bases between. CDR3 protein: CASSLNRGPYNEQFF. CDR3 coding DNA: TGTGCCAGCAGTTTAAATCGGGGTCCCTACAATGAGCAGTTCTTC.

This clonotype came up once. CDR3 sequence reads: CASSVIAMNTEAFF. The CDR3 DNA is TGTGCCAGCAGCGTAATAGCCATGAACACTGAAGCTTTCTTT. The V gene is TRBV7-2, the J gene TRBJ1-1, with D unclear. The CDR3 totals 14 residues. Trimming took off 5 bases at V and 0 bases at J, with 10 bases between the two ends. Germline-derived CDR1 and CDR2 are SGHTA and FQGNSA.

This sequence joins TRBV29-1 and TRBJ2-3; unclear D gene. V was trimmed by 4 bases and J by 1 base, leaving 12 bases between them. The CDR3 runs to 14 residues. Germline loops: CDR1 SQVTM, CDR2 ANQGSEA. The CDR3 is CSVGSFRGTDTQYF. The DNA of the CDR3 is TGCAGCGTTGGCTCCTTTAGGGGCACAGATACGCAGTATTTT.

Details on this clonotype: One end of the junction does not line up with germline, which may come from a read error. This rearrangement joins TRBV6-1 to TRBJ1-2, with D perhaps TRBD1 (6 bases). Germline V gene data show CDR1 as MNHNS and CDR2 as SASEGT. The CDR3 loop spans 13 amino acids. CDR3 residues: CASIFRTDYGYTF. The CDR3 bases are TGTGCCAGCATTTTCCGGACAGACTACGGCTACACCTTC.

Note on this clonotype: A read error is possible here, since a much larger clone lies one base away. V and J are TRBV6-2 or TRBV6-3 and TRBJ2-5; TRBD1 matches 10 bases. Trimming cost V 4 bases and J 11 bases; bases outside gene matches: 13. This CDR3 comprises 15 residues. The germline V gene encodes CDR1 MNHEY and CDR2 SVGEGT. The CDR3 reads CASSSPQAGGQGQYF. DNA for the CDR3: TGTGCCAGCAGTTCCCCTCAGGCGGGGGGACAGGGGCAGTACTTC.

The rearrangement uses TRBV20-1 and TRBJ2-6, with D unresolved. V dropped 1 base and J dropped 2 bases, with 6 bases sitting between them. There are 14 residues in the CDR3. Germline V gene data show CDR1 as DFQATT and CDR2 as SNEGSKA (reference sequence). The CDR3 nucleotides are TGCAGTGCTAGAGTGGGTGCTGGGGCCAACGTCCTGACTTTC. It yields the protein CSARVGAGANVLTF.

The chain combines TRBV28 with TRBJ2-7; D gene ambiguous. Trimming took off 8 bases at V and 0 bases at J, with 11 bases between the two ends. This CDR3 spans 13 amino acids. Germline-derived CDR1 and CDR2 are MDHEN and SYDVKM. For the CDR3, the DNA is TGTGCCAGCGAAGGGTACATCTCCTACGAGCAGTACTTC. Its protein is CASEGYISYEQYF.

This clonotype has at least ten counts. The V gene is TRBV27, the J gene TRBJ1-6; D remains unclear. Per germline, CDR1 MNHEY and CDR2 SMNVEV (reference sequence). Trimming removed 0 bases at V and 7 bases at J, with 13 bases between. The CDR3 contains 16 residues. In DNA, the CDR3 is TGTGCCAGCAGTTTATCCTCCGGACGGACGAATTCACCCCTCCACTTT. Translating it yields CASSLSSGRTNSPLHF.

The chain links TRBV20-1 to TRBJ2-3, with a weak D call TRBD2 (6 bases). The CDR3 totals 14 residues. Germline CDR1 is DFQATT and CDR2 is SNEGSKA (reference sequence). Trimming left V 3 bases short and J 0 bases short, with 10 bases between. The DNA of the CDR3 is TGCAGTGCTAGTGGGCTAGCGAGCACAGATACGCAGTATTTT. Its protein is CSASGLASTDTQYF.

The chain employs TRBV2 and TRBJ2-2, with TRBD2 identical over 7 bases. In germline, CDR1 is SNHLY, CDR2 FYNNEI. The CDR3 spans 13 residues. J gave up 7 bases and V 8 bases, and 7 bases lay outside the gene matches. The CDR3 DNA follows: TGTGCCAGCTTGCGGGGGTATGACGGGGAGCTGTTTTTT. It specifies CASLRGYDGELFF.

The chain employs TRBV4-2 and TRBJ2-7, with 9 bases matching TRBD1. CDR1 and CDR2 from the germline V gene are LGHNA and YNFKEQ. V shed 0 bases, J shed 0 bases, and the junction held 0 bases outside the gene matches. The CDR3 extends over 15 amino acids. CDR3 loop: CASSQEGQGSYEQYF. In DNA, the CDR3 is TGTGCCAGCAGCCAAGAGGGACAGGGCTCCTACGAGCAGTACTTC.

V is TRBV18 and J is TRBJ1-1; no reliable D call. Trimming left V 0 bases short and J 6 bases short, with 5 bases between. Germline values: CDR1 KGHSH, CDR2 LQKENI. This CDR3 comprises 12 residues. The DNA for the CDR3 is TGTGCCAGCTCACCACCGGGCCCTGAAGCTTTCTTT. It specifies CASSPPGPEAFF.

This clonotype was counted a few times. The rearrangement joins TRBV7-2 to TRBJ1-2; D may be TRBD1 (6 bases). Trimming stripped 5 bases from V and 4 bases from J, with 14 bases between. The germline V gene has CDR1 SGHTA and CDR2 FQGNSA. CDR3 length equals 14 residues. CDR3 amino acids: CASSPRGQGYGYTF. CDR3 sequence (DNA): TGTGCCAGCAGCCCTCGGGGGCAAGGCTATGGCTACACCTTC.

This clonotype occurred a few times. The chain couples TRBV28 to TRBJ2-1; 8 bases agree with TRBD1. The J segment lost 9 bases and the V segment lost 6 bases, leaving 16 bases of the junction unmatched. Germline V gene sequence: CDR1 MDHEN, CDR2 SYDVKM. CDR3 size: 16 residues. CDR3 sequence (DNA): TGTGCCAGCAGCTTCCCTGGGACAGGTAACGGCGCTGAGCAGTTCTTC. It codes for CASSFPGTGNGAEQFF.

This rearrangement joins TRBV3-1 to TRBJ2-3; D perhaps matches TRBD1 (5 bases). Trimming took off 3 bases at V and 2 bases at J, with 12 bases between the two ends. This CDR3 has 15 amino acids. Germline loops: CDR1 LGHDT, CDR2 YNNKEL (reference sequence). For the CDR3, the DNA is TGTGCCAGCAGCCAGCCAGGGTCCTTCACAGATACGCAGTATTTT. It translates to CASSQPGSFTDTQYF.

In this sample, this clonotype turned up many times. The rearrangement links TRBV29-1 to TRBJ2-3; TRBD1 agrees at 8 bases. The length of the CDR3 is 13 residues. Germline V gives CDR1 SQVTM, CDR2 ANQGSEA. J was trimmed by 2 bases and V by 4 bases; bases with no gene match: 2. CDR3 sequence (DNA): TGCAGCGTTGTCCAGGGGGCCACAGATACGCAGTATTTT. This gives the protein CSVVQGATDTQYF.

This clonotype was detected only a few times. Its ends do not fully match the called genes, so a read error is possible. The V call is TRBV7-7, the J call TRBJ2-5; D might be TRBD1 (5 bases). The CDR3 is 15 residues long. Per the germline V gene, CDR1 is SSHAT and CDR2 is FNYEAQ (reference sequence). CDR3 nucleotides: TGTGCTAGCAGCTTAGGGCGGCAGGGCCAAGAGACCCAGTACTTC. Protein sequence: CASSLGRQGQETQYF.

This clonotype was counted only a few times. The V call is TRBV19, the J call TRBJ2-1; tentative D call: TRBD1 (6 bases). The germline V and J ends were trimmed by 1 base and 11 bases, with 21 bases remaining between them. Germline V lookup: CDR1 LNHDA, CDR2 SQIVND (reference sequence). This CDR3 region has 16 residues. CDR3 in amino acids: CASSIGQGSSLVKQFF. As DNA, the CDR3 is TGTGCCAGTAGTATAGGTCAGGGGAGTTCACTAGTTAAGCAGTTCTTC.

V is TRBV10-3 and J is TRBJ2-2; TRBD2 matches at 8 bases. From germline, CDR1 is ENHRY and CDR2 SYGVKD. CDR3 size: 15 residues. The trim removed 11 bases at V and 6 bases at J, leaving 14 bases unmatched. Here the CDR3 DNA reads TGTGCCCCAGAGCCGGGAGGGGAGGAAGCCGGGGAGCTGTTTTTT. It encodes CAPEPGGEEAGELFF.

V usage is TRBV29-1 and J usage is TRBJ2-1; 8 nucleotides agree with TRBD2. This CDR3 is 13 amino acids long. After removal of 7 bases from V and 6 bases from J, the junction contained 8 bases not matched to a gene. The V gene's germline CDR1 is SQVTM and CDR2 ANQGSEA. The CDR3 region is CSAGTSGSNEQFF. CDR3 bases: TGCAGCGCAGGGACTAGTGGTAGCAATGAGCAGTTCTTC.